Shown below are 12 T cell receptor beta chains from a single sample sequenced in a study of molecular identifiers for immune sequencing clone quantification. TCRdb called the PCR reads again in MiXCR, with one record for every CDR3 protein. The table has a few hundred thousand distinct CDR3 sequences, around 23% seen once. Sequencing was performed on naive CD8+ T cells from blood, with Jurkat cell RNA spiked in. Described subset: FACS-sorted CD8+CD4-CCR7+CD45RA+ naive T cells. Receptors were obtained from a human donor in good health. Some libraries in this study had Jurkat cell RNA spiked in.

The chain uses TRBV19 and TRBJ2-7; D could derive from TRBD1 or TRBD2 (5 bases each). Germline V gene lookup returns CDR1 LNHDA and CDR2 SQIVND (reference sequence). Trimming took 5 bases from V and 5 from J, leaving 16 bases between them. CDR3 length equals 14 residues. CDR3 loop: CASSLLGARNEQYF. The CDR3, as DNA: TGTGCCAGTAGTCTGCTCGGGGCTAGGAACGAGCAGTACTTC.

This clonotype has more than one count but fewer than ten. The CDR3 loop reads CASSIPGIYNYGYTF. CDR3 DNA: TGTGCCAGTAGTATCCCAGGGATATATAACTATGGCTACACCTTC. This chain uses TRBV19 with TRBJ1-2; weak D call: TRBD1 (5 bases). The CDR3 extends over 15 amino acids. Germline CDR1 LNHDA, CDR2 SQIVND (reference sequence). V shed 3 bases and J shed 1 base, with 12 bases lying between them.

This clonotype has ten or more counts. CDR3 protein: CASSYGRNTEAFF. Here the CDR3 DNA reads TGTGCCAGCAGTTACGGTCGGAACACTGAAGCTTTCTTT. The V call is TRBV6-5, the J call TRBJ1-1; D ambiguous. CDR1 is MNHEY, CDR2 SVGAGI, per germline. Trimming cost V 2 bases and J 1 base, with 5 bases left between them. CDR3 length equals 13 residues.

Of note for this clonotype: Since a much larger clone is just one base distant, this may be a read error. V and J are TRBV4-2 and TRBJ1-1; 7 positions match TRBD1. Germline CDR1 is LGHNA and CDR2 is YNFKEQ. This CDR3 contains 15 residues. The CDR3 here is CASSQVLTGDREVFF. CDR3 nucleotides: TGTGCCAGCAGCCAAGTCCTAACAGGGGATCGAGAAGTTTTCTTT.

The rearrangement joins TRBV10-3 to TRBJ1-1, with a possible D match to TRBD1 (6 bases). From germline, CDR1 is ENHRY and CDR2 SYGVKD. The CDR3 is made up of 14 amino acids. The germline V and J ends were trimmed by 2 bases and 1 base, with 8 bases remaining between them. For the CDR3, the DNA is TGTGCCATCAGTGAGACCAGGGGGAACACTGAAGCTTTCTTT. It translates to CAISETRGNTEAFF.

The chain links TRBV7-6 to TRBJ2-2; D is ambiguous. The CDR3 is 13 residues long. CDR1 is SGHVS and CDR2 is FNYEAQ in the germline V gene. The V gene lost 3 bases and the J gene lost 8 bases, with 10 bases spanning the gap. The CDR3 nucleotides are TGTGCCAGCAGCTTTATTGAGTCGGGGGAGCTGTTTTTT. Residues: CASSFIESGELFF.

Ten or more counts support this clonotype. The V gene is TRBV7-9, the J gene TRBJ1-1; D is unclear. The CDR3 has 17 residues. Germline CDR1 SEHNR, CDR2 FQNEAQ (reference sequence). DNA of the CDR3: TGTCTCGAACGACCTAGGTTCGGGGAAGCAGTGAACACTGAAGCTTTCTTT. Protein: CLERPRFGEAVNTEAFF.

This clonotype has a count of ten or more. The genes are TRBV20-1 and TRBJ1-5; D not certain. Germline V gene lookup returns CDR1 DFQATT and CDR2 SNEGSKA (reference sequence). The length of the CDR3 is 16 residues. The ends were cut back, 0 bases at V and 5 bases at J, with 17 bases in the middle. The chain's CDR3 is CSARDLSSAGYQPQHF. CDR3 DNA: TGCAGTGCTAGAGATCTTTCGTCGGCAGGTTATCAGCCCCAGCATTTT.

This clonotype showed up just a few times. The rearrangement uses TRBV9 and TRBJ2-2, with TRBD2 as a possible D gene (6 bases). Trimming pared 0 bases from V and 4 bases from J, leaving 13 bases between. Germline V gene data show CDR1 as SGDLS and CDR2 as YYNGEE. CDR3 size: 16 residues. CDR3 sequence (DNA): TGTGCCAGCAGCGTAGACGCGGGGCAGGGCACCGGGGAGCTGTTTTTT. Protein: CASSVDAGQGTGELFF.

This clonotype was observed a few times. V gene TRBV7-9 combines with J gene TRBJ1-1, with TRBD1 as a possible D gene (6 bases). The germline CDR1 and CDR2 sequences are SEHNR and FQNEAQ (reference sequence). V lost 0 bases and J 0 bases, leaving 11 bases between the germline ends. The length of the CDR3 is 16 residues. CDR3 region: CASSLAPGQLNTEAFF. The DNA of the CDR3 is TGTGCCAGCAGCTTAGCCCCCGGACAGTTGAACACTGAAGCTTTCTTT.

The chain is built from TRBV3-1 and TRBJ1-6, with D tentatively TRBD1 (5 bases). CDR1 LGHDT and CDR2 YNNKEL come from the germline V gene (reference sequence). The CDR3 extends over 15 amino acids. V shed 4 bases and J shed 4 bases, with 11 bases lying between them. The CDR3 region has the DNA TGTGCCAGCAGCCCAGCGCAGGGTTATAATTCACCCCTCCACTTT. Translation gives CASSPAQGYNSPLHF. Drawing the rest from reference TRBV3-1 and TRBJ1-6, the complete variable domain is DTAVSQTPKYLVTQMGNDKSIKCEQNLGHDTMYWYKQDSKKFLKIMFSYNNKELIINETVPNRFSPKSPDKAHLNLHINSLELGDSAVYFCASSPAQGYNSPLHFGNGTRLTVT.

This clonotype was detected a few times. The V and J genes are TRBV7-2 and TRBJ1-1; D may be TRBD1 (6 bases). V was clipped by 3 bases and J by 0 bases, with 11 bases between them. CDR3 length equals 15 residues. The germline CDR1 and CDR2 sequences are SGHTA and FQGNSA. CDR3 DNA sequence: TGTGCCAGCAGCTTGGGACACAGGGTGAACACTGAAGCTTTCTTT. It encodes CASSLGHRVNTEAFF.